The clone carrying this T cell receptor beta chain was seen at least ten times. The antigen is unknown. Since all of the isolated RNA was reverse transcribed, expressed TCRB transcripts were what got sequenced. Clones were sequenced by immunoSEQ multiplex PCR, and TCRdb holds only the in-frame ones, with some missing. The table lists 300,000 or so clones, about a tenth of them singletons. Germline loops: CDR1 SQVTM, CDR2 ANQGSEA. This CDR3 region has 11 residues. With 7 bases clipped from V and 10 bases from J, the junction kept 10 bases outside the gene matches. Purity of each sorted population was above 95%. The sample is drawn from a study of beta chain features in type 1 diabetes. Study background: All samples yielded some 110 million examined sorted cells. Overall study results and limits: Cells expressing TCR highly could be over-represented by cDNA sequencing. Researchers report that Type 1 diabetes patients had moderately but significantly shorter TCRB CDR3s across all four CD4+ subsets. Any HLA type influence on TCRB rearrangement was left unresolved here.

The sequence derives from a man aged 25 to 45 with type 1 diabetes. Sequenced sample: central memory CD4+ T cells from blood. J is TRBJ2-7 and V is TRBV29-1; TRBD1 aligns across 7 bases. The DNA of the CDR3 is TGCAGCGCTCAGACAGGGTATGGACAGTACTTC. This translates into CSAQTGYGQYF.